The 19 T cell receptor beta chains in this list originate from one sample, sequenced in a study of tumor and adjacent non-tumor tissue in lung cancer. TCRbeta libraries were built with three rounds of nested PCR, modified from ARM-PCR. One entry per CDR3 protein, called by TCRdb with MiXCR from the multiplex PCR reads. The sample has about 68,000 distinct CDR3 sequences, 55% to 70% seen once. No cell sorting was done before RNA was extracted from the tissue. What was sequenced was lung tumor tissue. These receptors all stem from a middle-aged man with non-small cell lung cancer.

Notes on this clonotype: Germline and junction disagree at one end, which may indicate a read error. The rearrangement joins TRBV5-1 to TRBJ1-6; the D gene is possibly TRBD1 (5 bases). The CDR3 consists of 14 residues. Per germline, CDR1 SGHRS and CDR2 YFSETQ. Here the CDR3 DNA reads TGCGTCAGCAGCGAACATGGGGCAAGTTCACCCCTCCACTTT. This translates into CVSSEHGASSPLHF.

This clonotype was seen more than once but under ten times. The chain combines TRBV7-9 with TRBJ2-3; maybe TRBD1 (6 bases). The CDR3 runs 15 residues. The V end lost 5 bases, the J end lost 4 bases, and 16 bases lay between the germline ends. Germline lookup yields CDR1 SEHNR and CDR2 FQNEAQ (reference sequence). This CDR3 is CASSVGASDADTQYF. The CDR3 DNA sequence: TGTGCCAGCAGCGTGGGGGCTTCCGACGCAGATACGCAGTATTTT.

Comments on this clonotype: This may be a read error, as it is one base from a much larger clone. The gene calls are TRBV15 and TRBJ1-3; a weak D match, TRBD1 (5 bases). V was pared by 7 bases and J by 4 bases, with 14 bases between. The germline V gene has CDR1 LNHNV and CDR2 YYDKDF (reference sequence). The CDR3 is made up of 14 amino acids. CDR3 in DNA: TGTGCCACCACCCCCAGCGGGGGAGGAAACACCATATATTTT. As protein: CATTPSGGGNTIYF.

Comment on this clonotype: The junction shows a germline mismatch at one end, possibly a read error. The chain combines TRBV24-1 with TRBJ2-2; D might be TRBD1 (5 bases). The CDR3 is 17 amino acids. From germline, CDR1 is KGHDR and CDR2 SFDVKD. CDR3 in DNA: TGTGCCCCCAGTCCGGCAGGGATGGGCTCGGACACCGGGGAGCTGTTTTTT. It encodes CAPSPAGMGSDTGELFF.

This clonotype was seen ten or more times. The chain couples TRBV12-3 or TRBV12-4 to TRBJ2-2; either TRBD1 or TRBD2 may supply D (5 bases each). The CDR3 is 15 amino acids. V lost 5 bases and J 4 bases, leaving 14 bases between the germline ends. CDR3 nucleotide sequence: TGTGCCAGCAGTCGTCGGGACCTATCCACCGGGGAGCTGTTTTTT. Translating it yields CASSRRDLSTGELFF.

The DNA of the CDR3 is TGTGCCAGTAGCAGCGGGACTAGAGGGGGGTCCCAGGAGCAGTTCTTC. Encoded protein: CASSSGTRGGSQEQFF. The V call is TRBV11-2, the J call TRBJ2-1; 8 bases are shared with TRBD2. Trimming at V came to 9 bases and at J to 10 bases, leaving 20 bases not matched to a gene. CDR3 length: 16 amino acids. From germline, CDR1 is SGHAT and CDR2 FQNNGV.

V is TRBV5-1 and J is TRBJ1-4; the match to TRBD1 covers 8 bases. With 4 bases clipped from V and 7 bases from J, the junction kept 3 bases outside the gene matches. The CDR3 is 13 amino acids. Germline CDR1 and CDR2: SGHRS and YFSETQ. This CDR3 reads CASSQGQGEKLFF. In nucleotides, the CDR3 is TGCGCCAGCAGCCAAGGACAGGGTGAAAAACTGTTTTTT.

This clonotype was counted ten times or more. The chain has TRBV10-3 and TRBJ2-5, with a tentative D call TRBD1 (6 bases). This CDR3 contains 14 residues. CDR1 and CDR2 (germline): ENHRY, SYGVKD. The V end lost 2 bases, the J end lost 1 base, and 8 bases lay between the germline ends. The CDR3 DNA is TGTGCCATCAGTGAGGGGGGCCGCCAAGAGACCCAGTACTTC. Translated: CAISEGGRQETQYF.

To note about this clonotype: Its ends do not fully match the called genes, so a read error is possible. V is TRBV20-1 and J is TRBJ2-2; TRBD2 aligns across 7 bases. Germline CDR1 DFQATT, CDR2 SNEGSKA (reference sequence). This CDR3 spans 13 amino acids. CDR3: CSAAAGRTGELLF. CDR3 sequence (DNA): TGCAGTGCCGCAGCGGGAAGGACCGGGGAGCTGCTTTTT.

This clonotype was counted a single time. A much larger clone differs from this one at a single base, so this may be a read error. The rearrangement uses TRBV5-1 and TRBJ2-3, with unresolved D. This CDR3 is built from 13 residues. CDR1 is SGHRS and CDR2 is YFSETQ in the germline V gene. CDR3 nucleotides: TGCGCCAGCAGCGTGGGCCACACATATACGCAGTATTTT. Translated, it gives CASSVGHTYTQYF.

In its sample, this clonotype was seen many times. The rearrangement links TRBV6-1 to TRBJ1-4; 9 nucleotides match TRBD1. The germline V gene encodes CDR1 MNHNS and CDR2 SASEGT. J was trimmed by 5 bases and V by 6 bases; bases with no gene match: 4. CDR3 length: 14 residues. CDR3 nucleotides: TGTGCCAGCAGCCCCGGACAGGGGAATGAAAAACTGTTTTTT. It translates to CASSPGQGNEKLFF.

In regard to this clonotype: A much larger clone lies a single base off, so this may be a read error. This chain joins TRBV29-1 and TRBJ2-1, with D perhaps TRBD1 (6 bases). V shed 8 bases and J shed 9 bases, with 14 bases lying between them. Germline assignment: CDR1 SQVTM and CDR2 ANQGSEA. CDR3 size: 11 residues. The DNA of the CDR3 is TGCAGCATCGACACAGGGTTTGAGCAGTTCTTC. Its translation: CSIDTGFEQFF.

Ten or more counts support this clonotype. The J gene is TRBJ2-7, the V gene TRBV6-5; 7 bases map to TRBD1. The CDR3 is 12 amino acids. Germline V gene data show CDR1 as MNHEY and CDR2 as SVGAGI. Trimming cost V 5 bases and J 3 bases; bases outside gene matches: 1. CDR3 sequence reads: CASSRDSYEQYF. The CDR3 DNA reads TGTGCCAGCAGTCGGGACAGCTACGAGCAGTACTTC.

Turning to this clonotype: A much larger clone sits a single nucleotide away, making a read error possible. The V and J genes are TRBV12-3 or TRBV12-4 and TRBJ2-5, with a weak D call TRBD1 (6 bases). The V end was cut by 5 bases, the J end by 2 bases, with 9 bases between. CDR3 size: 13 residues. This chain's CDR3 is CASSRQVQETQYF. The CDR3 bases are TGTGCCAGCAGTCGACAGGTACAAGAGACCCAGTACTTC.

The chain couples TRBV11-3 to TRBJ2-3; 12 bases fit TRBD2. The CDR3 is 15 amino acids. Germline loops: CDR1 SGHNT, CDR2 YENEEA. The DNA for the CDR3 is TGTGGCAGTCCAGGGACTAGCGGGTTTGCAGATACGCAGTATTTT. Translating it yields CGSPGTSGFADTQYF. Complete variable domain (other parts from reference TRBV11-3 and TRBJ2-3): EAGVVQSPRYKIIEKKQPVAFWCNPISGHNTLYWYLQNLGQGPELLIRYENEEAVDDSQLPKDRFSAERLKGVDSTLKIQPAELGDSAVYLCGSPGTSGFADTQYFGPGTRLTVL.

Points on this clonotype: This could be a read error, since a much larger clone is one nucleotide away. This chain uses TRBV5-4 with TRBJ2-2, with 9 nucleotides matching TRBD1. Germline CDR1 is SGHNT and CDR2 is YYREEE (reference sequence). The CDR3 runs to 16 residues. This chain's CDR3 is CASSPPPGQGTGGLFF. The CDR3 DNA follows: TGTGCCAGCAGCCCACCCCCGGGACAGGGCACCGGGGGGCTGTTTTTT.

As to this clonotype: A much more abundant neighbour one base away suggests this may be a read error. The gene calls are TRBV24-1 and TRBJ2-1; TRBD2 aligns across 8 bases. The germline CDR1 and CDR2 sequences are KGHDR and SFDVKD. The CDR3 is 14 residues long. CDR3 nucleotides: TGTGCCACCAGGTCCAGCGGGAGATACAATGAGCAGCTCTTC. This sequence encodes CATRSSGRYNEQLF.

For this clonotype: Just one base apart from a much larger clone, this may be a read error. Lacking the conserved final phenylalanine or tryptophan, this CDR3 likely reflects a read error. The chain combines TRBV12-3 or TRBV12-4 with TRBJ2-5; D is ambiguous. This CDR3 is built from 13 residues. Trimming removed 6 bases at V and 0 bases at J, with 8 bases between. CDR3 residues: CASSGRYQETQYL. The DNA of the CDR3 is TGTGCCAGCAGCGGAAGGTACCAAGAGACCCAGTACTTA.

The V and J genes are TRBV7-9 and TRBJ2-2; TRBD2 matches 7 bases. The CDR3 loop spans 17 amino acids. CDR1 and CDR2 from the germline V gene are SEHNR and FQNEAQ (reference sequence). V shed 5 bases and J 0 bases; nucleotides not matched to a gene: 9. The CDR3 DNA is TGTGCCAGCAGCCCCAACCTGGGAGGGGCGAACACCGGGGAGCTGTTTTTT. Amino acid sequence: CASSPNLGGANTGELFF.